The rows below give T cell receptor beta chains drawn from one sample of a study of T cell responses to AZD1222 COVID-19 vaccine. Generated by immunoSEQ multiplex PCR, the TCRdb table keeps only in-frame clones and is missing some. This sample has some 140,000 clones, with about 87% found just once. This specimen consisted of peripheral blood, obtained on day 0 of AZD1222 vaccination. These receptors originate from an adult in good health. Each CDR3 is given with its conserved first and last residue. The D gene is left open where the match is weak. Clone size is shown for a subset of rows, as once, few, many or a class of expanded clone.

abundance: .
j_gene: TRBJ1-3
d_gene: .
v_gene: TRBV5-8
CDR3aa: CASSLSRSSGNTIYF
CDR3nt: TGTGCCAGCAGCTTGAGTCGGAGCTCTGGAAACACCATATATTTT

abundance: .
j_gene: TRBJ1-1
d_gene: .
v_gene: TRBV19
CDR3aa: CASYGGGGRNTEAFF
CDR3nt: TGTGCCAGTTACGGCGGGGGTGGGAGAAACACTGAAGCTTTCTTT

abundance: .
j_gene: TRBJ1-2
d_gene: TRBD1
v_gene: TRBV5-6
CDR3aa: CASSPGQGAGGYTF
CDR3nt: TGTGCCAGCAGCCCGGGACAGGGGGCTGGAGGCTACACCTTC

abundance: once
j_gene: TRBJ1-2
d_gene: .
v_gene: TRBV3-1/TRBV3-2
CDR3aa: CASSQEGPTAGYTF
CDR3nt: TGTGCCAGCAGCCAAGAGGGACCGACGGCTGGCTACACCTTC

abundance: .
j_gene: TRBJ2-7
d_gene: TRBD1
v_gene: TRBV19
CDR3aa: CASSYRTGGYEQYF
CDR3nt: TGTGCCAGTAGTTATCGGACAGGGGGTTACGAGCAGTACTTC

abundance: once
j_gene: TRBJ2-7
d_gene: .
v_gene: TRBV10-3
CDR3aa: CAISEGQYEQYF
CDR3nt: TGTGCCATCAGTGAGGGACAGTACGAGCAGTACTTC

abundance: .
j_gene: TRBJ1-5
d_gene: .
v_gene: TRBV27
CDR3aa: CASSFTGSNQPQHF
CDR3nt: TGTGCCAGCAGTTTCACAGGAAGCAATCAGCCCCAGCATTTT

abundance: few
j_gene: TRBJ1-1
d_gene: .
v_gene: TRBV4-3
CDR3aa: CASSQSGSLGTEAFF
CDR3nt: TGCGCCAGCAGCCAATCAGGCAGTTTAGGGACTGAAGCTTTCTTT

abundance: .
j_gene: TRBJ2-7
d_gene: TRBD1
v_gene: TRBV6-5
CDR3aa: CASYRDRGHYEQYF
CDR3nt: TGTGCCAGCTACCGGGACAGGGGGCATTACGAGCAGTACTTC

abundance: .
j_gene: TRBJ1-2
d_gene: TRBD1
v_gene: TRBV10-1
CDR3aa: CASRGTGDYGYTF
CDR3nt: TGCGCCAGCAGGGGGACAGGGGACTATGGCTACACCTTC

abundance: .
j_gene: TRBJ1-2
d_gene: .
v_gene: TRBV6-5
CDR3aa: CASNNGQSGGYTF
CDR3nt: TGTGCCAGCAATAACGGACAGTCGGGTGGCTACACCTTC

abundance: .
j_gene: TRBJ1-4
d_gene: .
v_gene: TRBV12-3/TRBV12-4
CDR3aa: CASSLGQREKLFF
CDR3nt: TGTGCCAGCAGCCTAGGCCAGAGGGAAAAACTGTTTTTT

abundance: .
j_gene: TRBJ1-2
d_gene: TRBD1
v_gene: TRBV29-1
CDR3aa: CSVDREPNYGYTF
CDR3nt: TGCAGCGTCGACAGGGAACCTAACTATGGCTACACCTTC

abundance: .
j_gene: TRBJ1-1
d_gene: TRBD1
v_gene: TRBV7-9
CDR3aa: CASSTRQGWTEAFF
CDR3nt: TGTGCCAGCAGCACAAGACAGGGTTGGACTGAAGCTTTCTTT

abundance: .
j_gene: TRBJ2-1
d_gene: TRBD1
v_gene: TRBV5-4
CDR3aa: CASRLGQALAYNEQFF
CDR3nt: TGTGCCAGCAGACTAGGACAGGCCTTAGCGTACAATGAGCAGTTCTTC

abundance: .
j_gene: TRBJ2-7
d_gene: .
v_gene: TRBV10-3
CDR3aa: CAISESRASYEQYF
CDR3nt: TGTGCCATCAGTGAGTCAAGGGCTTCCTACGAGCAGTACTTC

abundance: once
j_gene: TRBJ1-2
d_gene: .
v_gene: TRBV12-3/TRBV12-4
CDR3aa: CASSLSGNYGYTF
CDR3nt: TGTGCCAGCAGTTTGTCCGGAAACTATGGCTACACCTTC

abundance: .
j_gene: TRBJ2-7
d_gene: .
v_gene: TRBV11-3
CDR3aa: CASSRGGEQYF
CDR3nt: TGTGCCAGCTCCCGTGGCGGCGAGCAGTACTTC

abundance: .
j_gene: TRBJ1-1
d_gene: .
v_gene: TRBV7-9
CDR3aa: CASGKSMNTEAFF
CDR3nt: TGTGCCAGCGGGAAGTCGATGAACACTGAAGCTTTCTTT

abundance: .
j_gene: TRBJ1-5
d_gene: TRBD1
v_gene: TRBV6-2/TRBV6-3
CDR3aa: CASSSGGASNQPQHF
CDR3nt: TGTGCCAGCAGCTCAGGGGGCGCAAGCAATCAGCCCCAGCATTTT

abundance: .
j_gene: TRBJ1-2
d_gene: .
v_gene: TRBV7-9
CDR3aa: CASSSPRQDPYGYTF
CDR3nt: TGTGCCAGCAGCTCCCCCCGGCAGGATCCTTATGGCTACACCTTC

abundance: few
j_gene: TRBJ2-7
d_gene: .
v_gene: TRBV12-5
CDR3aa: CASGLGLSDSSYEQYF
CDR3nt: TGTGCTAGTGGTTTGGGACTGTCAGACAGCTCCTACGAGCAGTACTTC

abundance: once
j_gene: TRBJ1-4
d_gene: .
v_gene: TRBV5-1
CDR3aa: CASSYKGETNEKLFF
CDR3nt: TGCGCCAGCAGCTATAAAGGGGAAACTAATGAAAAACTGTTTTTT

abundance: .
j_gene: TRBJ1-3
d_gene: TRBD1
v_gene: TRBV6-5
CDR3aa: CASRTTGWGTIYF
CDR3nt: TGTGCCAGCAGGACGACAGGGTGGGGCACCATATATTTT

abundance: few
j_gene: TRBJ2-7
d_gene: .
v_gene: TRBV28
CDR3aa: CASSLSQYEQYF
CDR3nt: TGTGCCAGCAGTTTGTCGCAGTACGAGCAGTACTTC

abundance: .
j_gene: TRBJ1-3
d_gene: .
v_gene: TRBV10-1
CDR3aa: CASSRESSGNTIYF
CDR3nt: TGCGCCAGCAGCAGGGAAAGCTCTGGAAACACCATATATTTT

abundance: .
j_gene: TRBJ2-5
d_gene: .
v_gene: TRBV12-3/TRBV12-4
CDR3aa: CASSLGIQETQYF
CDR3nt: TGTGCCAGCAGTTTAGGCATCCAAGAGACCCAGTACTTC